This passage covers 5 T cell receptor beta chains from one sample sequenced in a study of shared clonotypes between healthy human individuals. The method was immunoSEQ multiplex PCR; TCRdb's version includes in-frame clones alone and lacks a portion of them. The sample yields millions of clones, around 95% seen once. Sequenced sample: naive CD4+ T cells sorted from blood. Subset defined: CD45RA+ positively selected. These receptors came from a man younger than 35 in good health.

This clone was observed a single time. The chain employs TRBV12-5 and TRBJ2-7; TRBD2 agrees at 15 bases. J was trimmed by 3 bases and V by 0 bases; bases with no gene match: 9. CDR3 length equals 19 residues. CDR1 LGHNT and CDR2 FRNRAP come from the germline V gene. The CDR3 spells CASGLVLGTSGRHYYEQYF. As DNA, the CDR3 is TGTGCTAGTGGTTTGGTACTCGGGACTAGCGGGAGGCACTACTACGAGCAGTACTTC.

This clone was seen a single time. In the same sample, other DNA sequences code for this CDR3. The chain links TRBV9 to TRBJ2-5, with D possibly being TRBD1 (6 bases). The length of the CDR3 is 14 residues. Germline CDR1 is SGDLS and CDR2 is YYNGEE. The V and J ends lost 4 bases and 0 bases respectively, with 10 bases between them. For the CDR3, the DNA is TGTGCCAGCAGCCCGAGACAGGACCAAGAGACCCAGTACTTC. Its protein product is CASSPRQDQETQYF.

The chain has TRBV2 and TRBJ1-5; D unresolved. The CDR3 is 12 residues long. Deletions cut 3 bases from V and 6 bases from J, with 6 bases between. Germline values: CDR1 SNHLY, CDR2 FYNNEI. CDR3 sequence (DNA): TGTGCCAGCAGTGAGACTTCTCAGCCCCAGCATTTT. This codes for CASSETSQPQHF.

This clone was detected only once. This rearrangement joins TRBV18 to TRBJ2-3; tentatively, D is TRBD2 (5 bases). From germline, CDR1 is KGHSH and CDR2 LQKENI. Trimming pared 3 bases from V and 5 bases from J, leaving 12 bases between. The CDR3 has 14 amino acids. CDR3 sequence reads: CASSPRTEGDTQYF. CDR3 DNA sequence: TGTGCCAGCTCACCTCGGACTGAAGGAGATACGCAGTATTTT.

The rearrangement uses TRBV7-2 and TRBJ1-5, with TRBD1 as a possible D gene (5 bases). Germline assignment: CDR1 SGHTA and CDR2 FQGNSA. This CDR3 has 15 amino acids. Trimming took 5 bases from V and 0 from J, leaving 11 bases between them. CDR3 amino acids: CASSALGGSNQPQHF. As DNA, the CDR3 is TGTGCCAGCAGCGCACTGGGGGGTAGCAATCAGCCCCAGCATTTT.